Listed here are 15 T cell receptor beta chains from one sample, sequenced in a study of blood T cells in healthy people across ages. With a J-beta primer mix and a sample-barcoded 5' primer, a second PCR ran about 7 to 12 cycles. TCRdb re-derived calls from the 5' RACE reads in MiXCR, one entry per CDR3 protein. The sample has 550,000 to 650,000 distinct CDR3 sequences, less than 35% seen once. The sample comprised blood. The receptors come from an elderly woman in good health.

This clonotype was seen at least ten times. CDR3 sequence (DNA): TGTGCCAGCGCCGGGACAGGGGTGTCCGGGGCCAACGTCCTGACTTTC. Translated, it gives CASAGTGVSGANVLTF. The chain joins TRBV7-2 to TRBJ2-6; TRBD1 aligns across 10 bases. The germline V gene encodes CDR1 SGHTA and CDR2 FQGNSA. Trimming cost V 8 bases and J 4 bases; bases outside gene matches: 8. The CDR3 consists of 16 residues.

This clonotype was seen at least ten times. The rearrangement joins TRBV10-3 to TRBJ2-3, with 7 bases lining up with TRBD2. V gave up 11 bases and J gave up 2 bases; unmatched junction bases: 7. The CDR3 consists of 13 residues. Germline loops: CDR1 ENHRY, CDR2 SYGVKD. This CDR3 is CAARAGFTDTQYF. Here the CDR3 DNA reads TGTGCCGCCAGAGCGGGGTTCACAGATACGCAGTATTTT.

The rearrangement joins TRBV4-2 to TRBJ1-1; D gene uncertain. CDR3 length: 13 residues. V lost 4 bases to trimming and J lost 7 bases, with 13 bases between them. Germline V gene data show CDR1 as LGHNA and CDR2 as YNFKEQ. The DNA of the CDR3 is TGTGCCAGCAGCCGGGGTATCCGTGATGAAGCTTTCTTT. Its protein product is CASSRGIRDEAFF.

A note on this clonotype: A read error may account for a junction end that differs from germline. This chain uses TRBV27 with TRBJ2-5; perhaps D is TRBD1 or TRBD2 (5 bases each). The CDR3 runs to 15 residues. Germline-derived CDR1 and CDR2 are MNHEY and SMNVEV (reference sequence). CDR3 region: CAGSPPGQVQETQYF. CDR3 bases: TGTGCCGGCAGTCCCCCGGGGCAGGTTCAAGAGACCCAGTACTTC.

This clonotype was seen repeatedly, ten times or more. The chain links TRBV4-3 to TRBJ1-4; D is possibly TRBD1 (6 bases). Trimming pared 0 bases from V and 3 bases from J, leaving 14 bases between. CDR3 size: 17 residues. CDR1 and CDR2 (germline): LGHNA, YSLEER. As DNA, the CDR3 is TGCGCCAGCAGCCAAGACGGCGGGGGGCGTGCTAATGAAAAACTGTTTTTT. Translated, it gives CASSQDGGGRANEKLFF.

V gene TRBV2 combines with J gene TRBJ1-1, with 9 bases fitting TRBD1. V shed 7 bases and J 8 bases; nucleotides not matched to a gene: 11. The CDR3 extends over 14 amino acids. CDR1 SNHLY and CDR2 FYNNEI come from the germline V gene. The CDR3 nucleotides read TGTGCCAGCAAAAAACAGGGGGCGGATTCAGAAGCTTTCTTT. It codes for CASKKQGADSEAFF.

This clonotype was counted a few times. Possible read error: a much larger clone is one base away. The gene calls are TRBV21-1 and TRBJ2-5. TRBV21-1 is marked as a pseudogene. The CDR3 consists of 16 residues. This chain's CDR3 is CAGSKSSRMQQETQYF. CDR3 bases: TGTGCCGGCAGCAAAAGCTCACGGATGCAGCAAGAGACCCAGTACTTC.

For this clonotype: This may be a read error: a much more frequent sequence differs by one nucleotide. The chain carries TRBV28 and TRBJ1-1, with a weak D call TRBD1 (6 bases). Germline assignment: CDR1 MDHEN and CDR2 SYDVKM. The germline V and J ends were trimmed by 5 bases and 1 base, with 14 bases remaining between them. This CDR3 has 15 amino acids. CDR3 sequence reads: CASSDRGRGNTEAFF. In DNA, the CDR3 is TGTGCCAGCAGTGACCGGGGGCGAGGGAACACTGAAGCTTTCTTT. Supplemented by reference TRBV28 and TRBJ1-1, the full variable domain reads DVKVTQSSRYLVKRTGEKVFLECVQDMDHENMFWYRQDPGLGLRLIYFSYDVKMKEKGDIPEGYSVSREKKERFSLILESASTNQTSMYLCASSDRGRGNTEAFFGQGTRLTVV.

With regard to this clonotype: Compared with germline, one end of the junction differs, possibly owing to a read error. V is TRBV6-1 and J is TRBJ2-2; no clear D gene. Germline V lookup: CDR1 MNHNS, CDR2 SASEGT. CDR3 length equals 15 residues. The chain's CDR3 is CASSPRNQNIGELFF. DNA of the CDR3: TGTGCCAGTTCTCCCCGGAACCAGAACATCGGGGAGCTGTTTTTT.

This clonotype has more than one count but fewer than ten. A junction boundary mismatches the germline segment, possibly from a read error. This sequence joins TRBV7-3 and TRBJ1-1, with D possibly TRBD1 on 5 matching bases. This CDR3 contains 13 residues. CDR1 is SGHTA and CDR2 is FQGTGA in the germline V gene. The CDR3: CAGSLTGVTEAFF. CDR3 nucleotides: TGTGCCGGCAGCTTAACGGGGGTTACTGAAGCTTTCTTT.

Ten or more counts support this clonotype. The chain couples TRBV6-5 to TRBJ1-1; possibly TRBD1 for D (5 bases). This CDR3 region has 13 residues. Germline V gene lookup returns CDR1 MNHEY and CDR2 SVGAGI. Trimming cost V 6 bases and J 3 bases, with 11 bases left between them. CDR3 sequence: CASSRMGDTEAFF. The DNA of the CDR3 is TGTGCCAGCAGCCGCATGGGGGACACTGAAGCTTTCTTT.

This clonotype was recorded at least ten times. The CDR3 region is CASSLSRQGVAFF. CDR3 coding DNA: TGTGCCAGCAGCTTAAGTAGACAGGGTGTAGCTTTCTTT. The V and J genes are TRBV7-3 and TRBJ1-1, with TRBD1 identical over 7 bases. V dropped 1 base and J dropped 10; count of bases not matched to a gene: 6. The CDR3 spans 13 residues. Per germline, CDR1 SGHTA and CDR2 FQGTGA.

The chain uses TRBV21-1 and TRBJ2-1; the table's TRBD2 call for D was not verified on the DNA. TRBV21-1 is a pseudogene locus. The CDR3 has 18 amino acids. For the CDR3, the DNA is TGTGCCAGCAGCGCCCTAAGTCAGCGGGAGGCCCTCTACAATGAGCAGTTCTTC. Translation: CASSALSQREALYNEQFF.

V and J are TRBV24-1 and TRBJ2-3; D remains unclear. Trimming removed 3 bases from V and 2 bases from J, with 11 bases in between. From germline, CDR1 is KGHDR and CDR2 SFDVKD. There are 15 residues in the CDR3. The CDR3 protein is CATSDEGFSTDTQYF. The CDR3 nucleotides read TGTGCCACCAGTGATGAAGGGTTTTCCACAGATACGCAGTATTTT.

The sample holds a few counts of this clonotype. The genes are TRBV6-1 and TRBJ1-1; tentatively, D is TRBD1 (6 bases). Germline V gene sequence: CDR1 MNHNS, CDR2 SASEGT. V was trimmed by 1 base and J by 5 bases, leaving 14 bases between them. CDR3 length: 15 amino acids. The CDR3 region is CASSEVGGGWTEAFF. CDR3 coding DNA: TGTGCCAGCAGTGAAGTTGGAGGGGGATGGACTGAAGCTTTCTTT.